This T cell receptor (beta chain) was captured by sequencing in a study of T cell clonotyping in hematopoietic cell transplantation. Time point reported: recipient sample about 28 days before transplant, after cytoreduction. Samples: about 28 days before transplant, then days 30, 100 and 180 after. The assay was immunoSEQ multiplex PCR, and TCRdb's table has in-frame clones only and misses some. Of about 18,000 clones in the sample, more than 70% are singletons; the top ten hold about 8.4%. This CDR3 has 14 amino acids. Germline V CDR1 and CDR2: SEHNR, FQNEAQ (reference sequence). The trim removed 4 bases at V and 4 bases at J, leaving 6 bases unmatched.

The chain joins TRBV7-9 to TRBJ1-2; 7 bases align to TRBD1. The sequenced sample was peripheral blood mononuclear cells, obtained before stem cell transplant. This receptor was obtained from a middle-aged man with acute myeloid leukemia. Some clones in this sample may be carry-over from other donors' samples. This CDR3 is CASSSRQGPYGYTF. As DNA, the CDR3 is TGTGCCAGCAGCTCCCGACAGGGTCCCTATGGCTACACCTTC.